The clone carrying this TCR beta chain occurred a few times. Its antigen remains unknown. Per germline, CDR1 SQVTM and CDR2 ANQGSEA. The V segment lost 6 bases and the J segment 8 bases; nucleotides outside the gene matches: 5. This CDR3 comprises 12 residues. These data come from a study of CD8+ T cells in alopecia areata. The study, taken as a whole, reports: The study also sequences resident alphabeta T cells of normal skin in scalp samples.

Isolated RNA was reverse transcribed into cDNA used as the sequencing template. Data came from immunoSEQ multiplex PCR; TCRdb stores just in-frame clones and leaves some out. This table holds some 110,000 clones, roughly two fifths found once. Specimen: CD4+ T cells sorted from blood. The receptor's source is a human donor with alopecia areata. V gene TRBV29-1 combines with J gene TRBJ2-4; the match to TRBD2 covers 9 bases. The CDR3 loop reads CSVGTSMDIQYF. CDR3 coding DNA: TGCAGCGTGGGGACTAGCATGGACATTCAGTACTTC.